Described below is a single T cell receptor beta chain sequence and its context. Its matching antigen is unknown. One end of the junction fails to match germline, which may point to a read error. The sample originates from a study of T cell responses to AZD1222 COVID-19 vaccine. Study-level findings and limits: Repertoire collection took place solely once the T cell response had peaked. Close to half of all spike-specific TCRs reportedly target regions of the variants that are unmutated. It was only five to seven AZD1222 recipients who were seropositive at baseline.

Second-dose recipients at about 4 or about 12 weeks were treated as one pooled group. The CDR3 covers 15 residues. Germline loops: CDR1 MNHNS, CDR2 SASEGT. TCRdb's copy holds only in-frame clones and misses some; the assay was immunoSEQ multiplex PCR. The sample has 120,000 to 150,000 clones, almost 95% seen once. The receptor's source is an adult who received the AZD1222 COVID-19 vaccine. The chain is built from TRBV6-1 and TRBJ1-3; D is unclear. The sample in question was peripheral blood, obtained 28 days after the second AZD1222 dose. The CDR3: CASREGSISGNTIYF. For the CDR3, the DNA is TGTGCCAGCAGGGAAGGGTCGATCTCTGGAAACACCATATATTTT.